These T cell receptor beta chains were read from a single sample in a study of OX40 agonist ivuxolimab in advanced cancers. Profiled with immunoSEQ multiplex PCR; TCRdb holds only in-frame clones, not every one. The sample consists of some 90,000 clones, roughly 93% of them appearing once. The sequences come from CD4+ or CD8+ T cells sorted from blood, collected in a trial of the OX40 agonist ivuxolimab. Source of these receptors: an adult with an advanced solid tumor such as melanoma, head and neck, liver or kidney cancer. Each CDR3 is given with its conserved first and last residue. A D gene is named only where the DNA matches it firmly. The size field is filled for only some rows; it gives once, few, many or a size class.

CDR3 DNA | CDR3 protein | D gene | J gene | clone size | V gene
TGTGCCGTCCGGTTAGCTAACTATGGCTACACCTTC | CAVRLANYGYTF | - | TRBJ1-2 | - | TRBV28
TGTGCCAGCAGCTCCTCTAGCGGGAGCACAGATACGCAGTATTTT | CASSSSSGSTDTQYF | TRBD2 | TRBJ2-3 | - | TRBV7-9
TGTGCCAGCAGTTTGACCCTAGGGGCTGGAAACACCATATATTTT | CASSLTLGAGNTIYF | - | TRBJ1-3 | - | TRBV28
TGTGCCAGCAGCCGGGACAGGGATACGCAGTATTTT | CASSRDRDTQYF | TRBD1 | TRBJ2-3 | - | TRBV5-5
TGTGCCACCAGCAGAGTAGGCGGGGCGGGGGAGACCCAGTACTTC | CATSRVGGAGETQYF | - | TRBJ2-5 | few | TRBV15
TGTGCCAGCAGCCCGGGCCCCTCTAATGAAAAACTGTTTTTT | CASSPGPSNEKLFF | - | TRBJ1-4 | - | TRBV4-2
TGTGCCAGCAGCTCCTCCGGGACAGGGAGGTGGTACGAGCAGTACTTC | CASSSSGTGRWYEQYF | TRBD1 | TRBJ2-7 | - | TRBV28
TGTGCCAGCAGCGTGGACGGGAACACTGAAGCTTTCTTT | CASSVDGNTEAFF | - | TRBJ1-1 | few | TRBV7-3
TGCGCCAGCAGCTTGGGACGTCAACAAGAGACCCAGTACTTC | CASSLGRQQETQYF | - | TRBJ2-5 | - | TRBV5-1
TGTGCCAGCAGCGCGAGCGGGAGAACAGATACGCAGTATTTT | CASSASGRTDTQYF | TRBD2 | TRBJ2-3 | - | TRBV4-2
TGTGCCAGCAGCATTTCCGGGACTAGCGGGAGACCCTACAATGAGCAGTTCTTC | CASSISGTSGRPYNEQFF | TRBD2 | TRBJ2-1 | - | TRBV7-3
TGTGCCAGCAGCTCTCGACCGGACAGGGCAGATACGCAGTATTTT | CASSSRPDRADTQYF | TRBD1 | TRBJ2-3 | - | TRBV11-2
TGTGCCAGCAATCAGCGGGAGGGCCACGAGCAGTACTTC | CASNQREGHEQYF | TRBD2 | TRBJ2-7 | - | TRBV6-1
TGTGCCAGCAGCTTAGTGGCGACTAGTCTGGAGCAGTACTTC | CASSLVATSLEQYF | - | TRBJ2-7 | few | TRBV7-6